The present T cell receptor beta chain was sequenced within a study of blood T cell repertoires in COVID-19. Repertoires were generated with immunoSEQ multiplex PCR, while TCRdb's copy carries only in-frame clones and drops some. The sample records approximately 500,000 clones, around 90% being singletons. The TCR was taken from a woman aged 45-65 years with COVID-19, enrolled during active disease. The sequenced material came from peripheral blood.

The CDR3, as DNA: TGTGCCAGCAGTTTGCCAGGAAGCTATGGCTACACCTTC. Encoded protein: CASSLPGSYGYTF. The V and J genes are TRBV6-2 or TRBV6-3 and TRBJ1-2; D is uncertain. The CDR3 extends over 13 amino acids. Germline V gene sequence: CDR1 MNHEY, CDR2 SVGEGT. Trimming shortened V by 4 bases and J by 4 bases, and 10 bases separated the two germline ends.